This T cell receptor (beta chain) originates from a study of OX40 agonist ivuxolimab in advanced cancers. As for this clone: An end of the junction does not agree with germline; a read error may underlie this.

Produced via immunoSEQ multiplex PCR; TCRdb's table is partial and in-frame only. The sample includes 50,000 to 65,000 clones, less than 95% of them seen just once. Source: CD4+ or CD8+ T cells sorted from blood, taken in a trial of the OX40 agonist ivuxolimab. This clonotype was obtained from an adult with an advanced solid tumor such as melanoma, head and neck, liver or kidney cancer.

CDR3: CASSQEPGQGGTEAFF. CDR3 DNA sequence: TGCGCCAGCAGCCAAGAACCAGGACAGGGCGGCACTGAAGCTTTCTTT. The V and J genes are TRBV7-9 and TRBJ1-1, with TRBD1 identical over 8 bases. Germline CDR1 is SEHNR and CDR2 is FQNEAQ (reference sequence). The length of the CDR3 is 16 residues.